Listed here are 15 T cell receptor beta chains from one sample, sequenced in a study of Ad26.COV2.S vaccination and SARS-CoV-2 variants. Clones were sequenced by immunoSEQ multiplex PCR, and TCRdb holds only the in-frame ones, with some missing. This sample has 300,000 to 500,000 clones; less than 90% occur once, and the top ten carry roughly 3.2%. This sample's treatment: around 19 received Ad26.COV2.S at low or high dose, single or two shots; five or six received placebo; per-sample allocation not given. The samples date from day 63 after the first vaccine or placebo injection. The input for sequencing was peripheral blood, taken in a trial of Ad26.COV2.S vaccine versus placebo. The receptors shown here come from a person aged 18 to 59 who received the Ad26.COV2.S COVID-19 vaccine or a placebo.

The gene calls are TRBV27 and TRBJ2-3, with D hard to call. Germline V gene lookup returns CDR1 MNHEY and CDR2 SMNVEV (reference sequence). The germline V and J ends were trimmed by 6 bases and 4 bases, with 11 bases remaining between them. The CDR3 has 13 amino acids. The CDR3 DNA sequence: TGTGCCAGCAGAGAAACAGCCTCAGATACGCAGTATTTT. Protein product: CASRETASDTQYF.

The V gene is TRBV18, the J gene TRBJ1-1; TRBD1 might be the D (5 bases). Trimming cost V 5 bases and J 4 bases, with 11 bases left between them. The CDR3 covers 13 residues. Germline lookup yields CDR1 KGHSH and CDR2 LQKENI. The CDR3 spells CASSEGRGTEAFF. The CDR3 DNA follows: TGTGCCAGCTCAGAGGGGAGAGGCACTGAAGCTTTCTTT. Combining the CDR3 with reference TRBV18 and TRBJ1-1 gives the whole variable domain NAGVMQNPRHLVRRRGQEARLRCSPMKGHSHVYWYRQLPEEGLKFMVYLQKENIIDESGMPKERFSAEFPKEGPSILRIQQVVRGDSAAYFCASSEGRGTEAFFGQGTRLTVV.

The J gene is TRBJ1-2, the V gene TRBV4-3; 7 bases map to TRBD1. The length of the CDR3 is 13 residues. The V gene's germline CDR1 is LGHNA and CDR2 YSLEER. The V and J ends lost 4 bases and 8 bases, in that order; junction bases with no gene match: 7. As DNA, the CDR3 is TGCGCCAGCAGCCGCGTCGAGGGGGCCGGCTACACCTTC. As protein: CASSRVEGAGYTF.

The chain employs TRBV9 and TRBJ2-5; D is ambiguous. The CDR3 runs 13 residues. The germline gives CDR1 SGDLS, CDR2 YYNGEE. The V end was cut by 2 bases, the J end by 5 bases, with 10 bases between. CDR3: CASSVRFLETQYF. The CDR3 bases are TGTGCCAGCAGCGTCCGTTTCTTGGAGACCCAGTACTTC.

V gene TRBV12-3 or TRBV12-4 combines with J gene TRBJ2-1, with D possibly being TRBD2 (6 bases). Trimming stripped 3 bases from V and 5 bases from J, with 8 bases between. CDR3 size: 13 residues. As DNA, the CDR3 is TGTGCCAGCAGTTTGGAGGGCCACAATGAGCAGTTCTTC. It translates to CASSLEGHNEQFF.

The gene calls are TRBV18 and TRBJ2-5; D is ambiguous. In germline, CDR1 is KGHSH, CDR2 LQKENI. The length of the CDR3 is 14 residues. V shed 0 bases and J shed 4 bases, with 9 bases lying between them. CDR3 sequence: CASSPPVEPETQYF. The CDR3 region has the DNA TGTGCCAGCTCACCACCCGTAGAGCCAGAGACCCAGTACTTC.

V is TRBV4-1 and J is TRBJ2-2; D is perhaps TRBD1 (6 bases). Trimming cost V 2 bases and J 4 bases, with 11 bases left between them. Germline V gene data show CDR1 as MGHRA and CDR2 as YSYEKL. The CDR3 extends over 15 amino acids. CDR3 loop: CASSQSDRSTGELFF. CDR3 sequence (DNA): TGCGCCAGCAGCCAAAGCGACAGGTCCACCGGGGAGCTGTTTTTT.

This chain links TRBV7-6 with TRBJ2-2; TRBD2 matches 10 bases. Germline CDR1 SGHVS, CDR2 FNYEAQ. V lost 2 bases and J lost 5; bases outside the gene matches: 5. CDR3 length: 16 residues. CDR3 sequence (DNA): TGTGCCAGCAGCTTATACCTAGCGGGGGATACCGGGGAGCTGTTTTTT. This codes for CASSLYLAGDTGELFF.

The genes are TRBV11-3 and TRBJ2-1; 9 bases line up with TRBD1. Germline lookup yields CDR1 SGHNT and CDR2 YENEEA. V was clipped by 5 bases and J by 2 bases; unmatched bases: 4. The CDR3 spans 15 residues. The CDR3 nucleotides are TGTGCCAGCAGCCTCACAGGGGGCCCCTACAATGAGCAGTTCTTC. Translation gives CASSLTGGPYNEQFF.

The chain employs TRBV18 and TRBJ1-1, with 9 bases fitting TRBD1. The CDR3 contains 16 residues. Germline V CDR1 and CDR2: KGHSH, LQKENI. Losses at the gene ends were 3 bases for V and 9 bases for J; bases not matched to a gene: 14. The CDR3 protein is CASSPTREGTGRKAFF. CDR3 bases: TGTGCCAGCTCACCCACTCGAGAAGGGACAGGGAGGAAAGCTTTCTTT.

V and J are TRBV19 and TRBJ2-5; tentatively, D is TRBD2 (6 bases). V lost 0 bases, J lost 7 bases, and 15 bases lay in between. This CDR3 has 15 residues. Germline CDR1 reads LNHDA; CDR2 reads SQIVND (reference sequence). CDR3 nucleotide sequence: TGTGCCAGTAGTATAGATCAAATGTCGCGGGGGACCCAGTACTTC. Translating gives CASSIDQMSRGTQYF. Looking up the rest from reference TRBV19 and TRBJ2-5 gives the full variable domain: DGGITQSPKYLFRKEGQNVTLSCEQNLNHDAMYWYRQDPGQGLRLIYYSQIVNDFQKGDIAEGYSVSREKKESFPLTVTSAQKNPTAFYLCASSIDQMSRGTQYFGPGTRLLVL.

This rearrangement joins TRBV11-2 to TRBJ2-2; a possible D gene is TRBD1 (6 bases). The germline gives CDR1 SGHAT, CDR2 FQNNGV. Trimming removed 3 bases at V and 2 bases at J, with 10 bases between. CDR3 size: 15 residues. The CDR3 loop is CASSFSDSNTGELFF. For the CDR3, the DNA is TGTGCCAGCAGCTTTTCGGACAGCAACACCGGGGAGCTGTTTTTT.

The CDR3 nucleotides read TGTGCCAGCAGCCAACAGGGGGCGCGCACTGAAGCTTTCTTT. Translating gives CASSQQGARTEAFF. The chain links TRBV3-1 (or the pseudogene TRBV3-2) to TRBJ1-1, with 8 bases aligning to TRBD1. CDR3 length: 14 amino acids. CDR1 is LGHDT and CDR2 is YNNKEL in the germline V gene (reference sequence). The trim removed 2 bases at V and 4 bases at J, leaving 3 bases unmatched.

The chain uses TRBV9 and TRBJ1-1, with 7 nucleotides matching TRBD1. The CDR3 loop spans 16 amino acids. Germline V gene data show CDR1 as SGDLS and CDR2 as YYNGEE. J gave up 4 bases and V 4 bases, and 13 bases lay outside the gene matches. The CDR3 DNA reads as TGTGCCAGCAGCCTCATTCGACAGGGAGGTAGCACTGAAGCTTTCTTT. It is translated as CASSLIRQGGSTEAFF.

This chain links TRBV3-1 (or the pseudogene TRBV3-2) with TRBJ1-1; maybe TRBD1 (6 bases). CDR3 length: 14 residues. Looked up from germline, CDR1 is LGHDT and CDR2 is YNNKEL (reference sequence). Between the trimmed V and J ends, which lost 0 bases and 3 bases, there was a span of 8 bases. CDR3 loop: CASSQETGDTEAFF. CDR3 DNA sequence: TGTGCCAGCAGCCAAGAGACAGGAGACACTGAAGCTTTCTTT.